A selection of T cell receptor beta chains follows, all from one sample in a study of blood T cell repertoires in COVID-19. Profiled with immunoSEQ multiplex PCR; TCRdb holds only in-frame clones, not every one. Of about 130,000 clones in the sample, around 85% are singletons; the top ten hold 4.3%. The sample consisted of peripheral blood. These receptors were collected from a human donor in a cohort sampled during active COVID-19. The conserved cysteine and the conserved F or W are not part of the CDR3 here.

V gene	J gene	CDR3 protein
TRBV19	TRBJ1-3	ASSPGTGVGNTIY
TRBV6-2/TRBV6-3	TRBJ2-7	ASSFIERGRYEQY
TRBV7-6	TRBJ2-3	ASSFQGAEDTQY
TRBV11-2	TRBJ2-1	ASSQASLARDEQF
TRBV5-4	TRBJ2-1	ASSLAVGSGYNEQF
TRBV19	TRBJ2-2	ASSNNLAGANTGELF
TRBV24-1	TRBJ2-2	ATSSTGTGTTGELF
TRBV28	TRBJ2-5	ASSPPTGETQY
TRBV5-1	TRBJ1-1	ASSGTGLNTEAF
TRBV19	TRBJ2-5	ASGTGASETQY
TRBV7-2	TRBJ2-3	ASSEVGLGLRLGTDTQY
TRBV14	TRBJ1-1	ASSQESGRGEAF
TRBV5-1	TRBJ2-5	ASSPTSGRYQETQY
TRBV6-4	TRBJ1-2	ASSARTGGGGYT
TRBV29-1	TRBJ1-1	SAGPRGAEAF
TRBV2	TRBJ1-4	ATTRDRGNEKLF
TRBV19	TRBJ1-2	ASSMGAPSTYT
TRBV5-1	TRBJ2-3	ASSLVRGEDTQY
TRBV3-1/TRBV3-2	TRBJ2-1	ASSQDREPGGSEQF
TRBV29-1	TRBJ2-1	SVNTGTDYNEQF
TRBV30	TRBJ1-1	AGHGGAF
TRBV9	TRBJ1-1	ASSATTGGGLNTEAF
TRBV5-4	TRBJ2-3	ASSRRTTFTDTQY
TRBV15	TRBJ2-2	ATSTDMTTNTGELF
TRBV5-1	TRBJ2-3	ASSLEFVGGAADTQY
TRBV19	TRBJ1-5	ATQQGQGVDQPQH
TRBV11-2	TRBJ1-1	ASSLMGARNTEAF
TRBV18	TRBJ1-2	ASSPGQNYGYT
TRBV19	TRBJ1-3	ASSMGLPWGNTIY
TRBV10-3	TRBJ1-2	AIRGDRVGLGNYGYT
TRBV24-1	TRBJ2-1	ATKRGNEQF
TRBV6-5	TRBJ1-1	ASRPSGKEAF
TRBV9	TRBJ1-1	ASSVEPGQMNTEAF
TRBV12-2	TRBJ2-2	ASRLAGGGNTGELF
TRBV28	TRBJ1-3	ASSTTGIGGNTIY
TRBV12-3/TRBV12-4	TRBJ1-1	ASSFKLDTEAF
TRBV5-5	TRBJ1-2	ASSSQFGSNYGYT
TRBV18	TRBJ2-2	ASSPGLPANTGELF
TRBV27	TRBJ2-2	ASSPRPAGAHTGELF
TRBV28	TRBJ2-3	ASRNGLAGGPGTDTQY
TRBV6-2/TRBV6-3	TRBJ2-7	ASSYSDSSYEQY
TRBV9	TRBJ2-1	ASSESGTGARGDEQF
TRBV9	TRBJ2-5	ASSPIQRAGGATAQY
TRBV24-1	TRBJ2-1	ATKRDNEQF
TRBV29-1	TRBJ1-2	SVEDKQGFGYT
TRBV5-1	TRBJ2-3	ASSLEFVRDTQY
TRBV9	TRBJ1-1	ASSPGVRTANTEAF
TRBV6-5	TRBJ2-5	ASSYQGQETQY
TRBV10-1	TRBJ2-5	ASSENRGGQETQY
TRBV5-1	TRBJ2-5	ASSLLPDREETQY
TRBV11-2	TRBJ1-2	ASGEIRGYGYT
TRBV19	TRBJ1-1	ASRVVQGALDSAF
TRBV5-1	TRBJ1-1	ASSLVAGNTEAF
TRBV5-6	TRBJ1-6	ASSPETGGLDSPLH